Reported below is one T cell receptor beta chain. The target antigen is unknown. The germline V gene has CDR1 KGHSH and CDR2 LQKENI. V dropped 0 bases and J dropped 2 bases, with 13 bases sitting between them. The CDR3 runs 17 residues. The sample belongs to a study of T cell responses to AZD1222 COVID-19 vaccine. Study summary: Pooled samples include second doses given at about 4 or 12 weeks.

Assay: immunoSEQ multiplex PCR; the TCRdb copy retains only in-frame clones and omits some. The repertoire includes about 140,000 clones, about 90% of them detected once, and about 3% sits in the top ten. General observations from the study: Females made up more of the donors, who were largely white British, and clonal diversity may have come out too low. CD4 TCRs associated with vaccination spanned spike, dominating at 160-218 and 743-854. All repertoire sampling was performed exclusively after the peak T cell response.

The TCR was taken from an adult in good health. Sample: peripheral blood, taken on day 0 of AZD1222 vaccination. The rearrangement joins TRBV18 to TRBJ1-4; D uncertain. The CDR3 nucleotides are TGTGCCAGCTCACCACCGGGCGGTTCCGGTACTAATGAAAAACTGTTTTTT. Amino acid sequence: CASSPPGGSGTNEKLFF.